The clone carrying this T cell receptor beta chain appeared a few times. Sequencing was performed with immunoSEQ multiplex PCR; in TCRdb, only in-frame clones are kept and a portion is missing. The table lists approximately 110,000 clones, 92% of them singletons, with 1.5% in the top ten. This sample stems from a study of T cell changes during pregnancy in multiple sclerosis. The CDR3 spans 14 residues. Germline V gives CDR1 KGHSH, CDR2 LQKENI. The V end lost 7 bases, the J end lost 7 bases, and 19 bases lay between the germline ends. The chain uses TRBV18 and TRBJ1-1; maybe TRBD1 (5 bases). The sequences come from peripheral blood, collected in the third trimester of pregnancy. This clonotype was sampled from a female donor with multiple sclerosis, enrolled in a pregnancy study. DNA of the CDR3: TGTGCCAGCTTCAACGCGGGGGGAGGGTATGAAGCTTTCTTT. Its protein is CASFNAGGGYEAFF.